These 26 T cell receptor beta chains share one sample of origin, sequenced in a study of T cells in Graves' hyperthyroidism and ophthalmopathy (dated by TCRdb to about 2019). The library was produced with multiplex PCR. Data came from an Illumina HiSeq 2000. TCR beta CDR3 regions were amplified from RNA transcripts. A first-round RT-PCR of the TCR CDR3 used the HTBI primer set with the Qiagen OneStep RT-PCR kit. TCRdb itself trimmed the public reads at Q25 with fastp, ran MiXCR and retained productive beta chains. Rows merge per CDR3 protein into single entries with the most common DNA and genes. The sample profile shows about 98,000 distinct CDR3 sequences; roughly 40% of them were found once. The biggest ten clones account for roughly a tenth of the sample. The sequenced sample consisted of peripheral blood or thyroid tissue (not recorded which). Every receptor here comes from a woman aged 25 to 39 with Graves' hyperthyroidism.

In its sample, this clonotype was seen many times. This chain links TRBV12-3 or TRBV12-4 with TRBJ2-3; D is undetermined. Between the trimmed V and J ends, which lost 5 bases and 2 bases, there was a span of 8 bases. CDR3 length: 13 residues. In DNA, the CDR3 is TGTGCCAGCAGTATCCGTCACACAGATACGCAGTATTTT. Translation: CASSIRHTDTQYF.

The table lists this clonotype with many counts. The chain combines TRBV4-1 with TRBJ2-6, with a tentative D call TRBD2 (6 bases). The CDR3 extends over 16 amino acids. The V gene's germline CDR1 is MGHRA and CDR2 YSYEKL. The V gene lost 0 bases and the J gene lost 2 bases, with 8 bases spanning the gap. Here the CDR3 DNA reads TGCGCCAGCAGCCAAGAGGGGGGACCTGGGGCCAACGTCCTGACTTTC. Amino acids: CASSQEGGPGANVLTF.

The rearrangement joins TRBV7-9 to TRBJ2-5, with TRBD2 matching 12 bases. V shed 4 bases, J shed 5 bases, and the junction held 2 bases outside the gene matches. The length of the CDR3 is 14 residues. CDR1 and CDR2 from the germline V gene are SEHNR and FQNEAQ (reference sequence). CDR3 amino acids: CASSWTSGMETQYF. The CDR3 DNA follows: TGTGCCAGCAGCTGGACTAGCGGGATGGAGACCCAGTACTTC. The full variable domain, completed using reference TRBV7-9 and TRBJ2-5, is DTGVSQNPRHKITKRGQNVTFRCDPISEHNRLYWYRQTLGQGPEFLTYFQNEAQLEKSRLLSDRFSAERPKGSFSTLEIQRTEQGDSAMYLCASSWTSGMETQYFGPGTRLLVL.

This clonotype has a count of ten or more. This chain uses TRBV3-1 with TRBJ2-7; 9 bases match TRBD1. The V segment lost 0 bases and the J segment 6 bases; nucleotides outside the gene matches: 6. The CDR3 is 15 amino acids. The germline CDR1 and CDR2 sequences are LGHDT and YNNKEL (reference sequence). CDR3 nucleotides: TGTGCCAGCAGCCAAGAAGGGACAGGGAATTTCGAGCAGTACTTC. It encodes CASSQEGTGNFEQYF.

In regard to this clonotype: A much larger clone differs by one base, so this may be a read error. No conserved phenylalanine or tryptophan is present at the end of the CDR3, so a read error is the likely explanation. V and J are TRBV6-1 and TRBJ2-3; 8 bases fit TRBD2. Germline V gene lookup returns CDR1 MNHNS and CDR2 SASEGT. J was trimmed by 4 bases and V by 7 bases; bases with no gene match: 10. The CDR3 is made up of 15 amino acids. The CDR3: CASTDIGGAADTQYS. The CDR3 nucleotides are TGTGCCAGCACCGATATCGGGGGGGCGGCAGATACGCAGTATTCT.

This clonotype was found many times. This chain uses TRBV6-2 or TRBV6-3 with TRBJ2-7; 8 nucleotides line up with TRBD2. The CDR3 has 15 residues. Germline V gene lookup returns CDR1 MNHEY and CDR2 SVGEGT. J gave up 4 bases and V 6 bases, and 11 bases lay outside the gene matches. This CDR3 is CASRTLAVGRYEQYF. As DNA, the CDR3 is TGTGCCAGCAGGACACTAGCGGTGGGGAGATACGAGCAGTACTTC.

With regard to this clonotype: One end of the junction does not line up with germline, which may come from a read error. CDR3 DNA sequence: TGCGCCAGCGCTTTGGGACAGGCCTACGAGCAGTACTTC. Translation: CASALGQAYEQYF. The V gene is TRBV5-5, the J gene TRBJ2-7, with TRBD1 identical over 8 bases. The V gene's germline CDR1 is SGHKS and CDR2 YYEKEE (reference sequence). The CDR3 is 13 residues long. Full variable domain (outside the CDR3, taken from reference TRBV5-5 and TRBJ2-7): DAGVTQSPTHLIKTRGQQVTLRCSPISGHKSVSWYQQVLGQGPQFIFQYYEKEERGRGNFPDRFSARQFPNYSSELNVNALLLGDSALYLCASALGQAYEQYFGPGTRLTVT.

At least ten counts were recorded for this clonotype. CDR3: CASVGGADTQYF. DNA of the CDR3: TGTGCCAGCGTGGGGGGAGCAGATACGCAGTATTTT. This chain connects TRBV12-3 or TRBV12-4 to TRBJ2-3, with a tentative D call TRBD2 (6 bases). The ends were cut back, 8 bases at V and 4 bases at J, with 10 bases in the middle. This CDR3 is built from 12 residues.

This clonotype was found many times. The rearrangement joins TRBV28 to TRBJ2-7; D remains ambiguous. Deletions cut 6 bases from V and 6 bases from J, with 21 bases between. CDR3 length: 15 amino acids. Looked up from germline, CDR1 is MDHEN and CDR2 is SYDVKM. This chain's CDR3 is CASRSRGDSRAEQYF. In DNA, the CDR3 is TGTGCCAGCAGATCTAGAGGTGACTCCCGGGCCGAGCAGTACTTC.

Notes on this clonotype: A junction end diverges from the germline sequence, so it may reflect a read error. The chain employs TRBV7-4 and TRBJ1-1, with TRBD1 matching over 9 bases. This CDR3 region has 14 residues. From germline, CDR1 is SGHVT and CDR2 SQSDAQ. The CDR3 loop reads CSSSLDRGSTEAFF. The CDR3 region has the DNA TGTTCCAGCAGCTTGGACAGGGGTAGTACTGAAGCTTTCTTT.

This clonotype has ten or more counts. The rearrangement links TRBV20-1 to TRBJ2-7; 9 bases line up with TRBD2. V shed 6 bases, J shed 12 bases, and the junction held 9 bases outside the gene matches. The CDR3 is 11 residues long. CDR1 and CDR2 (germline): DFQATT, SNEGSKA (reference sequence). CDR3 sequence: CSAARPGLAYF. The CDR3 DNA is TGCAGTGCCGCTAGACCGGGACTAGCGTACTTC.

The sample holds many counts of this clonotype. The CDR3 is CASSDTGEAFF. The CDR3 DNA sequence: TGTGCCAGCAGTGACACAGGGGAAGCTTTCTTT. The gene calls are TRBV28 and TRBJ1-1; D may be TRBD1 (6 bases). The V end lost 5 bases, the J end lost 8 bases, and 9 bases lay between the germline ends. The CDR3 is 11 residues long. CDR1 is MDHEN and CDR2 is SYDVKM in the germline V gene.

This clonotype has at least ten counts. The chain joins TRBV7-2 to TRBJ2-7; 7 bases agree with TRBD2. Germline CDR1 is SGHTA and CDR2 is FQGNSA. CDR3 size: 14 residues. V shed 5 bases, J shed 6 bases, and the junction held 10 bases outside the gene matches. The CDR3 nucleotides read TGTGCCAGCAGCCGACTAGCTCCTTTGGGCGAGCAGTACTTC. Protein sequence: CASSRLAPLGEQYF.

This clonotype has ten or more counts. The chain carries TRBV12-3 or TRBV12-4 and TRBJ1-5; the D gene is possibly TRBD1 (5 bases). Between the trimmed V and J ends, which lost 1 base and 4 bases, there was a span of 11 bases. This CDR3 spans 15 amino acids. In DNA form, the CDR3 reads TGTGCCAGCAGTTTAGTGGAGGGGCGGAATCAGCCCCAGCATTTT. The encoded protein is CASSLVEGRNQPQHF.

CDR3 in amino acids: CASSGGTSGNGEQYF. The DNA for the CDR3 is TGCGCCAGCAGCGGAGGGACTAGCGGGAACGGCGAGCAGTACTTC. This chain connects TRBV5-1 to TRBJ2-7; TRBD2 matches 13 bases. CDR1 and CDR2 (germline): SGHRS, YFSETQ. Germline trimming cut 4 bases from V and 6 bases from J; bases unmatched to any gene: 7. The CDR3 is 15 residues long.

This clonotype was seen once. The chain has TRBV7-9 and TRBJ1-6; 9 bases fit TRBD1. Germline-derived CDR1 and CDR2 are SEHNR and FQNEAQ (reference sequence). J lost 7 bases, V lost 5 bases, and 6 bases had no gene match. The CDR3 length is 15 residues. The CDR3, as DNA: TGTGCCAGCAGCCGAACCGGGACAGGGAATTCACCCCTCCACTTT. Its protein product is CASSRTGTGNSPLHF.

This clonotype was seen many times. The chain links TRBV4-1 to TRBJ2-7; tentatively, D is TRBD2 (5 bases). The CDR3 is 15 residues long. CDR1 and CDR2 from the germline V gene are MGHRA and YSYEKL. Trimming stripped 2 bases from V and 4 bases from J, with 15 bases between. The CDR3 bases are TGCGCCAGCAGCCAACTCCTAGCCGGGTTTTACGAGCAGTACTTC. The encoded protein is CASSQLLAGFYEQYF.

Ten or more counts support this clonotype. The rearrangement joins TRBV14 to TRBJ2-7, with 9 positions matching TRBD1. CDR3 size: 16 residues. CDR1 and CDR2 from the germline V gene are SGHDN and FVKESK. J lost 3 bases, V lost 5 bases, and 11 bases had no gene match. The CDR3 DNA sequence: TGTGCCAGCAGCACACGTTGGGGACAGGGTAACTACGAGCAGTACTTC. Residues: CASSTRWGQGNYEQYF.

The gene calls are TRBV20-1 and TRBJ2-5, with 16 bases that match TRBD2. There are 16 residues in the CDR3. Losses at the gene ends were 4 bases for V and 4 bases for J; bases not matched to a gene: 6. Germline V gene sequence: CDR1 DFQATT, CDR2 SNEGSKA (reference sequence). CDR3 sequence (DNA): TGCAGTGCTAAGGGACTAGCGGGAGGGCCAGCAGAGACCCAGTACTTC. This gives the protein CSAKGLAGGPAETQYF.

A few counts support this clonotype. The chain carries TRBV6-1 and TRBJ1-5; 10 nucleotides align to TRBD1. CDR3 size: 15 residues. J lost 9 bases, V lost 6 bases, and 11 bases had no gene match. The V gene's germline CDR1 is MNHNS and CDR2 SASEGT. CDR3 loop: CASSTPGQGSRPQHF. DNA of the CDR3: TGTGCCAGCAGCACACCGGGACAGGGGTCGAGGCCCCAGCATTTT.

Note on this clonotype: The germline gene is not matched at one end of the junction; a read error may be the cause. The chain has TRBV2 and TRBJ2-5; TRBD2 is a possible D gene (5 bases). The CDR3 is 17 amino acids. From germline, CDR1 is SNHLY and CDR2 FYNNEI. The CDR3 region has the DNA TGCGCCAGCAGTGAAGGGAGAAGTCGAGCCCCCTGGGAGACCCAGTGCTTC. As protein: CASSEGRSRAPWETQCF.

This clonotype has ten or more counts. V and J are TRBV7-3 and TRBJ1-5; D possibly corresponds to TRBD1 (5 bases). Trimming left V 0 bases short and J 6 bases short, with 6 bases between. CDR1 and CDR2 from the germline V gene are SGHTA and FQGTGA. The CDR3 covers 13 residues. DNA of the CDR3: TGTGCCAGCAGCTTAACAGGGGTTCAGCCCCAGCATTTT. It specifies CASSLTGVQPQHF.

This clonotype was recorded only once. The chain combines TRBV19 with TRBJ1-5; 10 bases fit TRBD1. The CDR3 runs to 15 residues. V dropped 2 bases and J dropped 4; count of bases not matched to a gene: 2. Germline V gives CDR1 LNHDA, CDR2 SQIVND (reference sequence). The CDR3 region has the DNA TGTGCCAGTAGTATACAGGGACAGGGGAATCAGCCCCAGCATTTT. The encoded protein is CASSIQGQGNQPQHF.

This clonotype occurred many times. The chain couples TRBV2 to TRBJ2-5; the match to TRBD1 covers 11 bases. The CDR3 covers 13 residues. Germline CDR1 reads SNHLY; CDR2 reads FYNNEI. The CDR3 loop is CAGDRGYGETQYF. CDR3 sequence (DNA): TGTGCTGGGGACAGGGGGTATGGAGAGACCCAGTACTTC.

This clonotype was observed at least ten times. V usage is TRBV28 and J usage is TRBJ1-2; D unclear. The CDR3 totals 14 residues. The germline V gene has CDR1 MDHEN and CDR2 SYDVKM. Trimming took 6 bases from V and 7 from J, leaving 18 bases between them. Here the CDR3 DNA reads TGTGCCAGCAGCCTGAGCTCAGGTTCGGCTGGCTACACCTTC. Amino acids: CASSLSSGSAGYTF.

To note about this clonotype: A much larger clone lies one base from this, so it may be a read error. The chain combines TRBV7-9 with TRBJ1-1, with D possibly TRBD1 on 6 matching bases. Germline V CDR1 and CDR2: SEHNR, FQNEAQ (reference sequence). Trimming stripped 1 base from V and 4 bases from J, with 13 bases between. This CDR3 is built from 15 residues. The CDR3: CASSLEGRGSTEAFF. For the CDR3, the DNA is TGTGCCAGCAGCTTAGAGGGGAGGGGGAGCACTGAAGCTTTCTTT.